This T cell receptor (beta chain) originates from a study of CD8 T cells in Susac syndrome. cDNA came from roughly 0.47 to 1 ug RNA primed by random hexamers. Amplification of TCR beta CDR3 used immunoSEQ multiplex PCR across 54 Vbeta and 13 Jbeta. TCRdb used MiXCR to reprocess the immunoSEQ multiplex PCR reads, holding one entry per CDR3 protein. This table holds about 300,000 distinct CDR3 sequences, around 91% found once. The study sequenced TCR beta in blood CD8+ and CD4+ T cells. In contrast to the negatively isolated CD8+ and CD4+ T cells, TEMRA cells were FACS-enriched. Study results and limitations: That the number of individuals in its TCR sequencing and HLA analysis was relatively small was acknowledged by the study.

CDR1 is MRHNA, CDR2 SNTAGT, per germline. The V end was cut by 0 bases, the J end by 0 bases, with 3 bases between. The CDR3 has 15 amino acids. This clonotype was picked up a small number of times. The antigen remains unidentified. V gene TRBV6-4 combines with J gene TRBJ2-6; no reliable D call. Sequenced: CD8+ T cells from PBMCs. The clonotype comes from a human donor with multiple sclerosis. CDR3 sequence: CASSDSSSGANVLTF. The CDR3 DNA follows: TGTGCCAGCAGTGACTCCAGCTCTGGGGCCAACGTCCTGACTTTC.